A single sample gave rise to the 8 T cell receptor beta chains below, sequenced in a study of blood T cell repertoires in COVID-19. Measured with immunoSEQ multiplex PCR; TCRdb has only the in-frame clones, and not every one. Of 200,000 to 300,000 clones detected, around nine tenths appear once; the ten largest clones hold around 0.9%. What was sequenced was peripheral blood. These TCRs come from a man aged 30 to 45 with COVID-19, enrolled during active disease.

The rearrangement uses TRBV29-1 and TRBJ2-2; the match to TRBD1 covers 8 bases. This CDR3 has 15 amino acids. Germline values: CDR1 SQVTM, CDR2 ANQGSEA. Trimming took 7 bases from V and 1 from J; bases not matched to a gene: 8. CDR3 sequence: CSAVAGTGNTGELFF. The CDR3 nucleotides read TGCAGCGCCGTAGCCGGGACAGGGAACACCGGGGAGCTGTTTTTT.

The chain carries TRBV3-1 (or the pseudogene TRBV3-2) and TRBJ1-4; a weak D match, TRBD1 (5 bases). The germline CDR1 and CDR2 sequences are LGHDT and YNNKEL (reference sequence). The V gene lost 0 bases and the J gene lost 4 bases, with 15 bases spanning the gap. The CDR3 has 17 amino acids. The CDR3 sequence is CASSQEGQYPVNEKLFF. The DNA for the CDR3 is TGTGCCAGCAGCCAAGAGGGGCAGTACCCAGTTAATGAAAAACTGTTTTTT.

CDR3 in DNA: TGTGCCAGCAGTGAATGGCAGATCCAAGAGACCCAGTACTTC. Translation gives CASSEWQIQETQYF. The J gene is TRBJ2-5, the V gene TRBV2, with D unclear. Trimming cost V 2 bases and J 1 base, with 8 bases left between them. The germline V gene encodes CDR1 SNHLY and CDR2 FYNNEI. This CDR3 region has 14 residues.

DNA for the CDR3: TGCGCCAGCAGCTCGTCGCTAGGGGCGGATAATTCACCCCTCCACTTT. This sequence encodes CASSSSLGADNSPLHF. The chain has TRBV5-1 and TRBJ1-6, with D perhaps matching TRBD1 (5 bases). In germline, CDR1 is SGHRS, CDR2 YFSETQ. Trimming shortened V by 3 bases and J by 5 bases, and 15 bases separated the two germline ends. The CDR3 is 16 amino acids. The entire variable domain, with the rest obtained from reference TRBV5-1 and TRBJ1-6, is as follows: KAGVTQTPRYLIKTRGQQVTLSCSPISGHRSVSWYQQTPGQGLQFLFEYFSETQRNKGNFPGRFSGRQFSNSRSEMNVSTLELGDSALYLCASSSSLGADNSPLHFGNGTRLTVT.

The chain combines TRBV4-1 with TRBJ2-3; 7 bases match TRBD2. V was clipped by 2 bases and J by 3 bases; unmatched bases: 2. The CDR3 loop spans 14 amino acids. CDR1 is MGHRA, CDR2 YSYEKL, per germline. CDR3 in amino acids: CASSQWGGTDTQYF. CDR3 sequence (DNA): TGCGCCAGCAGCCAATGGGGGGGGACAGATACGCAGTATTTT.

This clone has only a few counts. Other DNA sequences in the sample encode the same CDR3. The genes are TRBV19 and TRBJ1-2; TRBD1 matches 7 bases. This CDR3 comprises 13 residues. Trimming at V came to 6 bases and at J to 2 bases, leaving 3 bases not matched to a gene. Looked up from germline, CDR1 is LNHDA and CDR2 is SQIVND (reference sequence). The CDR3 loop reads CASSMGQNYGYTF. The CDR3 DNA reads as TGTGCCAGTAGCATGGGACAGAACTATGGCTACACCTTC. Based on the CDR3 plus reference TRBV19 and TRBJ1-2, the full variable domain is DGGITQSPKYLFRKEGQNVTLSCEQNLNHDAMYWYRQDPGQGLRLIYYSQIVNDFQKGDIAEGYSVSREKKESFPLTVTSAQKNPTAFYLCASSMGQNYGYTFGSGTRLTVV.

The chain joins TRBV10-2 to TRBJ2-2; the D gene is possibly TRBD1 (6 bases). Trimming took off 5 bases at V and 2 bases at J, with 9 bases between the two ends. The CDR3 is 14 residues long. Germline V gives CDR1 WSHSY, CDR2 SAAADI. CDR3 DNA: TGCGCCAGCAGTCTGGACAGAAACACCGGGGAGCTGTTTTTT. The encoded protein is CASSLDRNTGELFF.

The V and J genes are TRBV7-9 and TRBJ2-3, with D perhaps matching TRBD2 (5 bases). Germline CDR1 is SEHNR and CDR2 is FQNEAQ (reference sequence). The CDR3 is made up of 14 amino acids. V lost 8 bases to trimming and J lost 4 bases, with 16 bases between them. The CDR3 sequence: CASLGPSGADTQYF. In DNA, the CDR3 is TGTGCCAGCCTAGGGCCGAGCGGCGCAGATACGCAGTATTTT. The full variable domain, in which reference TRBV7-9 and TRBJ2-3 provide the parts outside the CDR3, is DTGVSQNPRHKITKRGQNVTFRCDPISEHNRLYWYRQTLGQGPEFLTYFQNEAQLEKSRLLSDRFSAERPKGSFSTLEIQRTEQGDSAMYLCASLGPSGADTQYFGPGTRLTVL.